The source of this T cell receptor beta chain is a study of blood T cell repertoires in COVID-19 (dated by TCRdb to the early 2020s). For the study in its entirety: The collaborator samples originated in the United States, Italy and Spain and spanned the acute and convalescent phases of COVID-19. The material from the prospective study consisted of cDNA or gDNA derived from T cells, B-cell-depleted T cells, or PBMCs. Subjects who had been exposed to COVID-19, were actively infected with it, or had recovered from it provided the deeply sampled blood TCRbeta repertoires that made up the dataset. The repertoires were made available in a free public database intended to serve as a resource for research on the immune response to SARS-CoV-2. The samples were drawn from two sources: the first 160 participants of the ongoing ImmuneRACE study, and 1,200 or so subjects contributed by 6 global collaborators. A de-identified subject ID, COVID-19 status, age in years and sex were almost always included in the sample metadata. HLA class I and class II types, where available, came from metadata supplied by the sample provider rather than from assay-based typing. Study-level results and caveats: The quantity of clinical and demographic metadata differed by source and by participant and was supplied without curation.

TCRbeta CDR3 regions were amplified from genomic DNA by means of the immunoSEQ Assay, a bias-controlled multiplex PCR. The study's own analysis went as follows. Within the assay, amplification of reference gene primers was used to estimate how many nucleated cells each sample contained. Sequence reads were collapsed and filtered to measure the absolute abundance of every unique TCRbeta CDR3 rearrangement. For each sample, productive Simpson clonality was calculated as the square root of Simpson's diversity index across productive rearrangements. Held by TCRdb, this immuneACCESS table contains in-frame sequences only and omits some clones. Under half of the omission traces to an unresolved V gene where checked; the cause of the rest is unknown. The V and J calls and the clone size are those of that table, but D and trimming were determined from the DNA. The sample table holds around 150,000 clones, of which around 80% were seen once. The ten largest clones add up to under 10% of the sample.

V and J are trimmed by 8 bases and 6 bases, and the gene matches miss 8 bases of the junction. Inclusive of the bounding cysteine and phenylalanine, the CDR3 is 13 residues long. The CDR3 DNA has 39 bases and is translated from base 1. CDR1 MNHEY and CDR2 SVGAGI are derived from the germline V gene. The collaborating institutions used their own protocols to collect whole blood in K2EDTA tubes. For TCRbeta analysis, collaborators shipped samples in one of three forms: frozen whole blood, isolated PBMCs, or DNA extracted from either of those sample types. A remark on this clone: Its antigen is currently not known. Per-base qualities were not stored, and no clone one base away is much larger.

Rearrangement joined TRBV6-5 to TRBJ1-2; TRBD1 matches 8 bases in the middle. The sample was peripheral blood. This receptor was taken from a woman of 80 years or more in a cohort sampled during active or convalescent COVID-19. The CDR3 region: CASGQGYLNGYTF. The nucleotide sequence is TGTGCCAGCGGACAGGGTTATCTCAATGGCTACACCTTC.